This is a list of T cell receptor beta chains from one sample in a study of blood T cell repertoires in COVID-19. Some clones are missing from TCRdb's copy, which holds only in-frame ones; the method was immunoSEQ multiplex PCR. The data contain 75,000 to 95,000 clones, more than 75% of them singletons. Input material: peripheral blood. The receptors come from a human donor in a cohort sampled during active COVID-19. Both conserved end residues are part of each CDR3. Fields, in order: V gene, J gene, D gene, clone size, CDR3 protein, CDR3 DNA. D genes are given only for firm matches. Expanded clones get a size class; other rows say once, few or many, or leave the size out.

TRBV28,TRBJ1-1,-,-,CASGFSPPAGEAFF,TGTGCCAGCGGGTTTTCGCCACCCGCGGGAGAAGCTTTCTTT
TRBV6-5,TRBJ2-6,-,-,CASSFGSSGANVLTF,TGTGCCAGCAGTTTCGGGAGCTCTGGGGCCAACGTCCTGACTTTC
TRBV6-5,TRBJ2-1,TRBD2,few,CASSLGLVSSYNEQFF,TGTGCCAGCAGTTTGGGACTAGTTAGCTCCTACAATGAGCAGTTCTTC
TRBV25-1,TRBJ1-3,-,-,CASSDLGRGSGNTIYF,TGTGCCAGCAGTGATTTAGGCCGCGGCTCTGGAAACACCATATATTTT
TRBV10-3,TRBJ2-3,-,-,CAIKTGFQTDTQYF,TGTGCCATCAAAACAGGGTTTCAGACAGATACGCAGTATTTT
TRBV6-4,TRBJ2-7,-,-,CASSVSPGSYEQYF,TGTGCCAGCAGTGTTAGCCCGGGGTCCTACGAGCAGTACTTC
TRBV4-1,TRBJ2-7,-,-,CASSQEGTGLEQYF,TGCGCCAGCAGCCAAGAGGGAACAGGGCTCGAGCAGTACTTC
TRBV9,TRBJ2-5,-,-,CASSVGQLEETQYF,TGTGCCAGCAGCGTAGGGCAGCTAGAAGAGACCCAGTACTTC
TRBV6-2/TRBV6-3,TRBJ1-5,-,-,CASSYSTVIRGNQPQHF,TGTGCCAGCAGTTACTCGACCGTGATCCGGGGCAATCAGCCCCAGCATTTT
TRBV6-2/TRBV6-3,TRBJ2-2,-,-,CASSWSRNTGELFF,TGTGCCAGCAGTTGGTCGAGGAACACCGGGGAGCTGTTTTTT
TRBV2,TRBJ1-5,-,-,CASRARVYQPQHF,TGTGCCAGCAGAGCCAGGGTCTACCAGCCCCAGCATTTT
TRBV4-3,TRBJ2-1,-,once,CASSQLSVRGLQFF,TGCGCCAGCAGCCAACTCTCCGTTCGGGGGTTGCAGTTCTTC
TRBV29-1,TRBJ2-2,TRBD1,-,CSVSQGAAGELFF,TGCAGCGTGTCACAGGGGGCGGCCGGGGAGCTGTTTTTT